This T cell receptor beta chain appears in the sequencing data of a study of T-cell memory formation after mild COVID-19 (dated by TCRdb to 2020 to 2022). A note on the overall study: TCR sequence clusters from the two donors were found to be largely donor specific. The cohort was made up of two young adult volunteers, one female and one male, who were previously healthy. T-cell clones expanding and contracting after mild COVID-19 in a couple of donors were tracked by longitudinal TCRalpha and TCRbeta repertoire sequencing.

After removal of 7 bases from V and 5 bases from J, the junction retains 10 bases not matched to a gene. Reading from cysteine to phenylalanine, the CDR3 counts 15 amino acids. Only CDR3 DNA remains: 45 bases, in frame from the first base. CDR1 MNHEY and CDR2 SVGEGT were looked up in the germline V gene. General conclusions and limits of the study: Contracting CD4+ clones turned up mainly in the CM and EM memory subsets, whereas EMRA was where CD8+ clones were enriched. The study included only a couple of mild cases, and larger cohorts that include severe cases with pre-infection samples were judged to be necessary. Some responding clones were detected in pre-infection memory, which suggested that pre-existing cross-reactive memory T cells had joined the SARS-CoV-2 response. Clones contracting from day 15 to 85 had balanced CD4/CD8 phenotypes, while a second wave expanding from day 15 to 37 was biased towards CD4+. SARS-CoV-2 specificity was not confirmed for the second-wave clones peaking on day 37.

As for this clonotype: No antigen is known for it. No clone much larger than this one lies a single base away; base qualities are absent.

Ficoll-Paque density gradient centrifugation was the method used to isolate PBMCs. TCRdb records Illumina NovaSeq 6000 as the sequencer. TCRalpha and TCRbeta cDNA libraries were constructed by 5'RACE with constant-segment primers, with sample barcodes and unique molecular identifiers being introduced. RNA was extracted from every sample with Trizol reagent. Amplification of the libraries took two PCR steps, and the second step added a second sample barcode plus Illumina TruSeq adapters. The libraries were sequenced on an Illumina NovaSeq using 2 x 150 bp paired-end reads. The study's own analysis went as follows. The reads were demultiplexed and collapsed into UMI-guided consensus sequences using migec v1.2.7. With mixcr v2.1.11, UMI consensuses were aligned to TRA and TRB V and J templates and assembled into clonotypes. Expanded or contracted clonotypes were those called significant by both edgeR and NoisET, with noise models trained on biological replicates. edgeR calls used a false discovery rate-adjusted p below 0.01 and a log2 fold-change threshold of 1. As an exploratory analysis of dynamics, PCA with hierarchical clustering was applied to max-normalized trajectories of the 1000 most abundant clonotypes. Separately sequenced CD4+ and CD8+ repertoires were used to assign a CD4 or CD8 phenotype to each responding clone. The public reads were run again by TCRdb, first through fastp at Q25 and then through MiXCR, and only productive beta chains were kept. Each record represents a unique CDR3 protein, reported with the most common genes and DNA among its rows. The V and J calls shown here were made by TCRdb, not taken from the authors' results. This sample lists over 300,000 distinct CDR3 sequences; approximately 22% were detected once. Jointly, the top ten make up over 20% of the sample.

The sequence was collected from a man aged 18 to 29 who had mild COVID-19 (a few samples of this study predate the infection). The sample titles of this study are shuffled in the database, so cell type and time point are left out; the donor was told from shared clones. What was sequenced was PBMCs or a T cell subset sorted from them (not recorded which). The V and J segments used are TRBV6-2 or TRBV6-3 and TRBJ2-2, and 7 junctional nucleotides match TRBD1. The CDR3 region reads CASTNRGQHTGELFF. The bases are TGTGCCAGCACCAATCGGGGACAGCATACCGGGGAGCTGTTTTTT.